What follows describes a single T cell receptor beta chain. Its antigen remains unknown. The CDR3 has 14 residues. Between the trimmed V and J ends, which lost 3 bases and 4 bases, there was a span of 13 bases. Germline-derived CDR1 and CDR2 are SGHRS and YFSETQ. Only in-frame clones appear in the TCRdb table, and some are missing; sequencing was by immunoSEQ multiplex PCR. The data show 70,000 to 95,000 clones, 85% to 95% seen once. The sample belongs to a study of T cell responses to AZD1222 COVID-19 vaccine. Findings and caveats of the study: Vaccine-associated CD4 TCRs spanned spike, dominant at 160-218 and 743-854. Donors were largely white British and mainly female; clonal diversity was possibly underestimated. Scientists sampled the repertoires only once the peak T cell response had passed.

Doses given second, at about 4 or about 12 weeks, were pooled. This material consisted of peripheral blood, taken 28 days after the second AZD1222 dose. The clonotype originates from an adult who received the AZD1222 COVID-19 vaccine. The chain combines TRBV5-1 with TRBJ1-1; tentative D call: TRBD1 (5 bases). DNA of the CDR3: TGCGCCAGCAGCTCCATGGCGGGGGGCACTGAAGCTTTCTTT. This sequence encodes CASSSMAGGTEAFF.